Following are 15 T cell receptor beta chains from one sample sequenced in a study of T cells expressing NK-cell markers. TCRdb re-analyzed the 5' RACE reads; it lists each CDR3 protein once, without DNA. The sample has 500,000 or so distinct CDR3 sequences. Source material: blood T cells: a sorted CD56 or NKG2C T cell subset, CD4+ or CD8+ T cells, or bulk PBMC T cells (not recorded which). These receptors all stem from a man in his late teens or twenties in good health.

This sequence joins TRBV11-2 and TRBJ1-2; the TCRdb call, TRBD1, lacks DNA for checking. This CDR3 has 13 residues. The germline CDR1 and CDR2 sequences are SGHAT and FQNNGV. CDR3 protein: CASSLGQWHGYTF.

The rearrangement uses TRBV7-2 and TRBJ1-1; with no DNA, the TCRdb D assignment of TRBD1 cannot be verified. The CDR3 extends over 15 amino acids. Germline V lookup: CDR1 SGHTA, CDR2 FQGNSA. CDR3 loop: CASSRDRARNTEAFF. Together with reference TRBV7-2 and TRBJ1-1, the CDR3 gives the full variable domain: GAGVSQSPSNKVTEKGKDVELRCDPISGHTALYWYRQSLGQGLEFLIYFQGNSAPDKSGLPSDRFSAERTGGSVSTLTIQRTQQEDSAVYLCASSRDRARNTEAFFGQGTRLTVV.

The CDR3 loop is CASSESGTGDGTGELFF. The chain uses TRBV7-9 and TRBJ2-2; TCRdb's D call, TRBD1, is unchecked because there is no DNA. CDR3 size: 17 residues. Germline V gives CDR1 SEHNR, CDR2 FQNEAQ (reference sequence).

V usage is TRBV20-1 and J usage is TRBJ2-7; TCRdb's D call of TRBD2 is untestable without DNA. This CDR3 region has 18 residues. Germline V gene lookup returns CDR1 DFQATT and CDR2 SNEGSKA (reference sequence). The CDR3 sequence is CSASSLRSPNRYSYEQYF.

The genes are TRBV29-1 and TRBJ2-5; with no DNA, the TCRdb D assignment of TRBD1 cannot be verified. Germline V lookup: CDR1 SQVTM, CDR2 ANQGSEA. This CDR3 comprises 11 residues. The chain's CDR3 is CSVAPTATQYF. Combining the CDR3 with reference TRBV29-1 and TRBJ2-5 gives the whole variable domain SAVISQKPSRDICQRGTSLTIQCQVDSQVTMMFWYRQQPGQSLTLIATANQGSEATYESGFVIDKFPISRPNLTFSTLTVSNMSPEDSSIYLCSVAPTATQYFGPGTRLLVL.

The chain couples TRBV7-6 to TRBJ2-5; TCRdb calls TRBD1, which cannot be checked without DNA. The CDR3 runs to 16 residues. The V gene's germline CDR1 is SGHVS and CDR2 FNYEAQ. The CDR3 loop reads CASSPLRGSLQETQYF.

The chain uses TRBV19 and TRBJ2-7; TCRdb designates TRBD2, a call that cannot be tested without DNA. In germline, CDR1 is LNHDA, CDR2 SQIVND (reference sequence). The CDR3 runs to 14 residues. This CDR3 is CASSITSGEYEQYF.

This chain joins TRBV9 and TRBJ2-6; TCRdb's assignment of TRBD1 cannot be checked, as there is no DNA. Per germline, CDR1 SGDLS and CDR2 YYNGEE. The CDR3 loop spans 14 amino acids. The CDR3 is CASTQGAGANVLTF.

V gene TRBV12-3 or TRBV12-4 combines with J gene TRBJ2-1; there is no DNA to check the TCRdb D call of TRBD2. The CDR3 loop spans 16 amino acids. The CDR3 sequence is CASSFFEGGIYNEQFF.

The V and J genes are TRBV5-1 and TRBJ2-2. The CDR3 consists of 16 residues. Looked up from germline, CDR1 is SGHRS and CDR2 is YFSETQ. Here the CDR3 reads CASSLAESSSSGELFF.

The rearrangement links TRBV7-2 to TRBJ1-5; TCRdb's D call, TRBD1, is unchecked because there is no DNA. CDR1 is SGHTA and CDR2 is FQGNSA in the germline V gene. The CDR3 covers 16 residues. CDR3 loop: CASSLQTGVDNQPQHF.

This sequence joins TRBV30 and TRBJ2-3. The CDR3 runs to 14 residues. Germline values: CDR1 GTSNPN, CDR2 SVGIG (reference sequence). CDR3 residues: CAWTEESSTDTQYF.

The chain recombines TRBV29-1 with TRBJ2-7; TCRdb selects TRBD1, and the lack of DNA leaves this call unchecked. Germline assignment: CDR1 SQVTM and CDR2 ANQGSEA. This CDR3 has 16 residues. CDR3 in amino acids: CSVEERTGGSHYEQYF.

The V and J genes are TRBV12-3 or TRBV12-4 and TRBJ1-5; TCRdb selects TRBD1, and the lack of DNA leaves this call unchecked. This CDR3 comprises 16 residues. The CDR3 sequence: CASSTWDRDPNQPQHF.

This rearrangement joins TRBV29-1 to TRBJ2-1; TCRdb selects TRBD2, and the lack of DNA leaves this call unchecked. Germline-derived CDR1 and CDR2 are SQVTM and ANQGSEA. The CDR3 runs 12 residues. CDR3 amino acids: CSVDGASGQGFF.